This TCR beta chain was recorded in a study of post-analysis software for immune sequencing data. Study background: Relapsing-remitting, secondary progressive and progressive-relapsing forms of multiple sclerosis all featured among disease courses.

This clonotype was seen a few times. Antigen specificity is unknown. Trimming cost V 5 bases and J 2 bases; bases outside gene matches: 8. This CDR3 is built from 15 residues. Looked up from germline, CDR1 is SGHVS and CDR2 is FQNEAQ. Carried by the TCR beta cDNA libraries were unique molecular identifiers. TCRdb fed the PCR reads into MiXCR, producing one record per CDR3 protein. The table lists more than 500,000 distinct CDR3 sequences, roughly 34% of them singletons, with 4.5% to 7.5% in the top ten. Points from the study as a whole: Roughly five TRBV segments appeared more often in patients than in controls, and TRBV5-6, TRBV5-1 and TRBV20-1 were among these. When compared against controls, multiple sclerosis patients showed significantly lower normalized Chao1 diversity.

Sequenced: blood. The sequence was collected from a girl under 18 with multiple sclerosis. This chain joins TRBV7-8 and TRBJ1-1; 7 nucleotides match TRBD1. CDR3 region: CASSLGGAGNTEAFF. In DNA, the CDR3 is TGTGCCAGCAGCCTAGGGGGCGCGGGTAACACTGAAGCTTTCTTT.